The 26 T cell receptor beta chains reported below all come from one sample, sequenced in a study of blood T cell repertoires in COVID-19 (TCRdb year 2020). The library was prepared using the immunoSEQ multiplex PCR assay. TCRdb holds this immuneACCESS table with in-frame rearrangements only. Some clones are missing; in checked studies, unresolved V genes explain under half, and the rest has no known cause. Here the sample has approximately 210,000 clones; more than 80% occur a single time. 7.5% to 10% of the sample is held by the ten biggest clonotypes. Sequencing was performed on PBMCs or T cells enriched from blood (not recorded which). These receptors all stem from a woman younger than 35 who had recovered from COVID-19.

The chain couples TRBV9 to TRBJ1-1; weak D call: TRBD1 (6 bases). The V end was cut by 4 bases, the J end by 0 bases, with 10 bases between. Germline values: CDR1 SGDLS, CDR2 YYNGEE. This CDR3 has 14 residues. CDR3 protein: CASSSGTLNTEAFF. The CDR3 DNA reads TGTGCCAGCAGCTCCGGGACACTGAACACTGAAGCTTTCTTT. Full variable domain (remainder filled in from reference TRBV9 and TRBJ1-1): DSGVTQTPKHLITATGQRVTLRCSPRSGDLSVYWYQQSLDQGLQFLIQYYNGEERAKGNILERFSAQQFPDLHSELNLSSLELGDSALYFCASSSGTLNTEAFFGQGTRLTVV.

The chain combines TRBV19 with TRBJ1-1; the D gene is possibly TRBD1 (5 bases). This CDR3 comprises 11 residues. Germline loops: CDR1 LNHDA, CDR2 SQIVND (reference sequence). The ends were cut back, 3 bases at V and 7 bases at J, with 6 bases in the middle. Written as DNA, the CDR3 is TGTGCCAGTAGTATCACAGGTGAAGCTTTCTTT. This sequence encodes CASSITGEAFF.

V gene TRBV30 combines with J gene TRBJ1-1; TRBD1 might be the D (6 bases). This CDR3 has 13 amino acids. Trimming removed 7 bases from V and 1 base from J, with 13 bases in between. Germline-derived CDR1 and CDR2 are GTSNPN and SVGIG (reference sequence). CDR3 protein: CASHRVANTEAFF. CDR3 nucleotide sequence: TGTGCCTCTCACAGGGTAGCGAACACTGAAGCTTTCTTT. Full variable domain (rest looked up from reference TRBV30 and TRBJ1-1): SQTIHQWPATLVQPVGSPLSLECTVEGTSNPNLYWYRQAAGRGLQLLFYSVGIGQISSEVPQNLSASRPQDRQFILSSKKLLLSDSGFYLCASHRVANTEAFFGQGTRLTVV.

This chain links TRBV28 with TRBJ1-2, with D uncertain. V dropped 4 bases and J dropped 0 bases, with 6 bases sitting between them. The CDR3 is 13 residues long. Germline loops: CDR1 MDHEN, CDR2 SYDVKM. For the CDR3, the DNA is TGTGCCAGCAGTTCTACAGCTAACTATGGCTACACCTTC. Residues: CASSSTANYGYTF.

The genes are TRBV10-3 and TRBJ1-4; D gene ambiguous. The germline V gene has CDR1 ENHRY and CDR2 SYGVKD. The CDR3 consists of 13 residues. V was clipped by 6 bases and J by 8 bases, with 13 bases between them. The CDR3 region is CAISQVRGEKLFF. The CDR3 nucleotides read TGTGCCATCAGCCAGGTCCGGGGAGAAAAACTGTTTTTT.

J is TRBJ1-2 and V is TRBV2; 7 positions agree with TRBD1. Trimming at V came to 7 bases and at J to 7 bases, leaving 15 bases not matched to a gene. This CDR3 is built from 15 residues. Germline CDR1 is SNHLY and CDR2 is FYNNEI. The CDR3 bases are TGTGCCAGCAACGCCGCTGACACAGGGGTCGCTGGCTACACCTTC. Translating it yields CASNAADTGVAGYTF.

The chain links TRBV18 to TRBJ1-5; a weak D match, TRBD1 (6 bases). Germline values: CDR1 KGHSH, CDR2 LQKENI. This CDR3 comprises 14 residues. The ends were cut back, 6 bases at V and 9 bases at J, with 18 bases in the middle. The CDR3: CASSSGTLISPQHF. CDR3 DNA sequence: TGTGCCAGCTCGTCCGGGACACTTATTTCGCCCCAGCATTTT.

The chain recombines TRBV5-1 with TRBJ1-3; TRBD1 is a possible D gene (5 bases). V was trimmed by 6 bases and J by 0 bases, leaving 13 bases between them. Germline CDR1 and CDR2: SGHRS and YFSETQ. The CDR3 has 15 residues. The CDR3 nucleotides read TGCGCCAGCACGGTAACAGGTTCCTCTGGAAACACCATATATTTT. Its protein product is CASTVTGSSGNTIYF.

The CDR3 bases are TGTGCCAGCAGTGGACAGGGGGGCGTTGAAAAACTGTTTTTT. It specifies CASSGQGGVEKLFF. The V gene is TRBV2, the J gene TRBJ1-4, with 9 bases fitting TRBD1. The CDR3 is made up of 14 amino acids. Germline CDR1 is SNHLY and CDR2 is FYNNEI. V dropped 4 bases and J dropped 7; count of bases not matched to a gene: 4.

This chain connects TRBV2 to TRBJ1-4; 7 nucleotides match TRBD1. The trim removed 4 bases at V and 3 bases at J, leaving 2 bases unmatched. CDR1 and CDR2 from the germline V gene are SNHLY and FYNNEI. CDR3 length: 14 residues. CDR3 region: CASSGDRSNEKLFF. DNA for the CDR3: TGTGCCAGCAGTGGGGACAGATCTAATGAAAAACTGTTTTTT.

CDR3 protein: CASSSVVGGYEQYF. As DNA, the CDR3 is TGTGCCAGCAGCAGTGTTGTGGGGGGATACGAGCAGTACTTC. The rearrangement uses TRBV6-2 or TRBV6-3 and TRBJ2-7; D might be TRBD2 (6 bases). The germline gives CDR1 MNHEY, CDR2 SVGEGT. Trimming took 6 bases from V and 4 from J, leaving 16 bases between them. The CDR3 has 14 residues.

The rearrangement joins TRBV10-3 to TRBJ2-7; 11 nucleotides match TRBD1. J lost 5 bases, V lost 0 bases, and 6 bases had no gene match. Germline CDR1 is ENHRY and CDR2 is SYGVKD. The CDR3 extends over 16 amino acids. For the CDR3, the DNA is TGTGCCATCAGTGAGTCGACGAGGACAGGGGGCGACGAGCAGTACTTC. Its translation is CAISESTRTGGDEQYF.

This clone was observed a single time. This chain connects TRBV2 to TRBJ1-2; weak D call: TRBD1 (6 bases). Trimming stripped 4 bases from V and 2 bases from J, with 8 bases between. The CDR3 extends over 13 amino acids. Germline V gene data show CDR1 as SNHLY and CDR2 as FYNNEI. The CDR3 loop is CASSVDRNYGYTF. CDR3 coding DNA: TGTGCCAGCAGTGTAGACAGGAACTATGGCTACACCTTC.

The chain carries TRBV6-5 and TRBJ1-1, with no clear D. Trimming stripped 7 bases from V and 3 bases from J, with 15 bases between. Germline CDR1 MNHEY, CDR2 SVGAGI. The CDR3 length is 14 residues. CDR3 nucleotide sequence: TGTGCCAGCACCAAAGGGAGCCCGGACACTGAAGCTTTCTTT. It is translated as CASTKGSPDTEAFF.

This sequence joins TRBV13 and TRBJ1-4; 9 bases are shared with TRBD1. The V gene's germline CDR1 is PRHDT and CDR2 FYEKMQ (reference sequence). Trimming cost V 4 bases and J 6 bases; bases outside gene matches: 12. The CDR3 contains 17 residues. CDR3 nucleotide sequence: TGTGCCAGCAGCTCCAGGGTGGGTTGGACAGGGGATGAAAAACTGTTTTTT. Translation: CASSSRVGWTGDEKLFF.

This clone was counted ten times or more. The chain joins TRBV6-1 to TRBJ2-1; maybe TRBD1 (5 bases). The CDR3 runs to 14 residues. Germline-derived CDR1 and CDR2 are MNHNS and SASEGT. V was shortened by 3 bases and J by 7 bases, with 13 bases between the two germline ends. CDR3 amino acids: CASSDWGLSNEQFF. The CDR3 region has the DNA TGTGCCAGCAGTGATTGGGGCTTATCGAATGAGCAGTTCTTC.

The CDR3 DNA reads TGCAGTGCAACCAGGGACTATGGCTACACCTTC. Translating gives CSATRDYGYTF. The chain carries TRBV20-1 and TRBJ1-2, with D possibly matching TRBD1 (5 bases). The V end was cut by 6 bases, the J end by 3 bases, with 8 bases between. From germline, CDR1 is DFQATT and CDR2 SNEGSKA (reference sequence). The CDR3 sequence is 11 residues long.

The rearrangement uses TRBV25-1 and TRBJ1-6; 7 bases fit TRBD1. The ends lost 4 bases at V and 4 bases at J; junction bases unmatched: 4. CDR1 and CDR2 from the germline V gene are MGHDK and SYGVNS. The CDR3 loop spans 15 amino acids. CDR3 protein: CASSADRWYNSPLHF. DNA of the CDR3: TGTGCCAGCAGTGCGGACAGGTGGTATAATTCACCCCTCCACTTT.

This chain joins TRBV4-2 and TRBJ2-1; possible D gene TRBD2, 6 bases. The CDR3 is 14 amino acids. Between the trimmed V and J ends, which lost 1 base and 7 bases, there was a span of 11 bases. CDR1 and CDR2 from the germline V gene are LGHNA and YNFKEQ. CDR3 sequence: CASSQGGDRNEQFF. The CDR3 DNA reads TGTGCCAGCAGCCAAGGGGGGGACCGGAATGAGCAGTTCTTC.

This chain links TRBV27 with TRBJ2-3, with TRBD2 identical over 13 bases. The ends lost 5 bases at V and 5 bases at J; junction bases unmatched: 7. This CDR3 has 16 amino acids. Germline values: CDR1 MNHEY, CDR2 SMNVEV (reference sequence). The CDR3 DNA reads TGTGCCAGCAGTACACAACTAGCGGGGGGGCTAGATACGCAGTATTTT. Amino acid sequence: CASSTQLAGGLDTQYF.

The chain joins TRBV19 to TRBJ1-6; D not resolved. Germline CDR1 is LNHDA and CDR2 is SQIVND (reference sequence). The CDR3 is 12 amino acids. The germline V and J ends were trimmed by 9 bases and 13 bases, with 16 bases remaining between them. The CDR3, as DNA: TGTGCCAGCTGCTTCCTTGAGGGCCCCCTCCACTTT. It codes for CASCFLEGPLHF.

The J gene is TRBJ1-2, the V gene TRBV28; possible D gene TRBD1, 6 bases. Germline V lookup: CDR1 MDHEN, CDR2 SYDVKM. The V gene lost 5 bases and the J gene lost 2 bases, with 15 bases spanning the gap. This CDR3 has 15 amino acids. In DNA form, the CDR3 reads TGTGCCAGCAGTCCAGGGGATAGGGGGAACTATGGCTACACCTTC. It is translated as CASSPGDRGNYGYTF.

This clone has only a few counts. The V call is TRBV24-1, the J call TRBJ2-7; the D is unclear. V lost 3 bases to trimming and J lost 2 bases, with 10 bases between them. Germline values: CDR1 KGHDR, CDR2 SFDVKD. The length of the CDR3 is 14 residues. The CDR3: CATSDPSAPYEQYF. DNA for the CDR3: TGTGCCACCAGTGATCCAAGCGCTCCCTACGAGCAGTACTTC.

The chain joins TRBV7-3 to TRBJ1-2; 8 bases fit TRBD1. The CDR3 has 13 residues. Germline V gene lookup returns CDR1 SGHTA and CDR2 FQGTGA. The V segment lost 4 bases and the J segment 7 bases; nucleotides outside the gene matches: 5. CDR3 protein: CASSSEDRAGYTF. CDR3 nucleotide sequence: TGTGCCAGCAGCTCCGAGGACAGGGCTGGCTACACCTTC.

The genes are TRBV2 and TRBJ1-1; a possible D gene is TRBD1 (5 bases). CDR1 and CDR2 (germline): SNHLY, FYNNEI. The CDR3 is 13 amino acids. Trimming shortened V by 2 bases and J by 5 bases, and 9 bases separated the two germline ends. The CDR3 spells CASSEWGGTEAFF. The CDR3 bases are TGTGCCAGCAGTGAATGGGGGGGGACTGAAGCTTTCTTT.

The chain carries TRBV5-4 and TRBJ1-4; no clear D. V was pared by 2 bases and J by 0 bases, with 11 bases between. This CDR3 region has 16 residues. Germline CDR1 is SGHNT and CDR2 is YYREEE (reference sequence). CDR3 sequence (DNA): TGTGCCAGCAGCTTCGGTGATCGGGCAACTAATGAAAAACTGTTTTTT. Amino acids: CASSFGDRATNEKLFF.